This TCR beta chain comes out of a study of CXCR3-negative and CXCR3-positive naive CD8 T cells. This CDR3 is built from 14 residues. Germline V gene data show CDR1 as MNHNS and CDR2 as SASEGT. Study results and limitations: Memory CD8+ T cell repertoires were far less diverse than both naive subsets. Hydrophobicity was higher for TRB CDR3s found in CXCR3-positive naive cells than in CXCR3-negative naive cells. The TRBV-TRBJ usage of naive CXCR3-negative and CXCR3-positive cells was similar, but that of memory cells differed. TCR strength was inferred from TRB CDR3 properties, while surface CD5 was comparable between naive subsets.

Details on this clonotype: Its antigen is undetermined.

The method, 5' RACE with UMI labels, was used to prepare the TRB cDNA libraries. TCRdb derives one entry per CDR3 protein from the 5' RACE reads, leaving out DNA. In all, the sample yields under 70,000 distinct CDR3 sequences. The specimen was naive CXCR3+ CD8+ T cells from blood. Subset described: CD45RO-CCR7+CD27+CD95- naive CD8+ T cells expressing CXCR3 (TNR3+). The receptor comes from a human donor in good health. Some clones in this sample may be carry-over from other donors' samples. The rearrangement uses TRBV6-1 and TRBJ1-4; TCRdb's D call of TRBD1 is untestable without DNA. CDR3 sequence reads: CASSGTSENEKLFF.